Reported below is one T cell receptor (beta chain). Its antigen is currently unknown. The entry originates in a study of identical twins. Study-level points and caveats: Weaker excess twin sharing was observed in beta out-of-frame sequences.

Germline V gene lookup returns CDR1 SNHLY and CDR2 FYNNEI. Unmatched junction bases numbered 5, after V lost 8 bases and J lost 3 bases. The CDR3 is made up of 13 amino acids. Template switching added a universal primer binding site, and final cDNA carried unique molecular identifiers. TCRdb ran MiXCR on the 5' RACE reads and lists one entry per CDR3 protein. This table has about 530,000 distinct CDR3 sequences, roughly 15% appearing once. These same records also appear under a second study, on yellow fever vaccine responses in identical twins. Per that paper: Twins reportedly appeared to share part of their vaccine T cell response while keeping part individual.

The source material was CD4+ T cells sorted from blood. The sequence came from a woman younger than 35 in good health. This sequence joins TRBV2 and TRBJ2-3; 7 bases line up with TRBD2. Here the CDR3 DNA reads TGTGCCAGCCTCCCGGGGGGTACAGATACGCAGTATTTT. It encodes CASLPGGTDTQYF. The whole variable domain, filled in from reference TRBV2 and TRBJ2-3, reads EPEVTQTPSHQVTQMGQEVILRCVPISNHLYFYWYRQILGQKVEFLVSFYNNEISEKSEIFDDQFSVERPDGSNFTLKIRSTKLEDSAMYFCASLPGGTDTQYFGPGTRLTVL.